These 13 T cell receptor beta chains were sequenced from one sample in a study of CD8 T cells in ankylosing spondylitis. Study results and caveats: One TCR beta motif, made up of eight highly homologous variants, appeared characteristic of ankylosing spondylitis blood.

Antigens for these TCRs are unknown. TCRdb re-called the 5' RACE reads with MiXCR, one entry per CDR3 protein. The data contain 450,000 to 550,000 distinct CDR3 sequences, about 5.4% of them singletons. The sample taken for sequencing was blood, either unsorted or a sorted T cell fraction (not recorded which). These receptors were taken from a male donor with ankylosing spondylitis.

There are many counts of this clonotype. The V call is TRBV6-1, the J call TRBJ1-5; D might be TRBD1 (5 bases). The germline V and J ends were trimmed by 10 bases and 3 bases, with 13 bases remaining between them. CDR3 length: 13 amino acids. Per germline, CDR1 MNHNS and CDR2 SASEGT. The CDR3 DNA sequence: TGTGCCACCTCGGGGGTCCCCAATCAGCCCCAGCATTTT. The encoded protein is CATSGVPNQPQHF.

V usage is TRBV7-2 and J usage is TRBJ2-3; D gene uncertain. CDR3 length: 14 residues. Germline V CDR1 and CDR2: SGHTA, FQGNSA. The V end was cut by 5 bases, the J end by 1 base, with 10 bases between. The CDR3 sequence: CASSPSVRTDTQYF. The CDR3 DNA is TGTGCCAGCAGCCCTTCGGTCCGCACAGATACGCAGTATTTT.

This clonotype was found many times. V is TRBV6-2 or TRBV6-3 and J is TRBJ2-1; perhaps TRBD2 as D (6 bases). This CDR3 has 13 amino acids. Germline lookup yields CDR1 MNHEY and CDR2 SVGEGT. Trimming stripped 4 bases from V and 8 bases from J, with 12 bases between. The CDR3 sequence: CASSSRLVYEQFF. The CDR3 nucleotides read TGTGCCAGCAGTTCCCGACTAGTCTATGAGCAGTTCTTC.

This clonotype was observed many times. V usage is TRBV5-1 and J usage is TRBJ2-7; the D call may be TRBD1 or TRBD2 (5 bases each). The germline CDR1 and CDR2 sequences are SGHRS and YFSETQ. This CDR3 spans 16 amino acids. V shed 0 bases and J shed 0 bases, with 13 bases lying between them. CDR3 nucleotides: TGCGCCAGCAGCTTGGCCAAGGGGACCCACTCCTACGAGCAGTACTTC. Its protein product is CASSLAKGTHSYEQYF. Combining the CDR3 with reference TRBV5-1 and TRBJ2-7 gives the whole variable domain KAGVTQTPRYLIKTRGQQVTLSCSPISGHRSVSWYQQTPGQGLQFLFEYFSETQRNKGNFPGRFSGRQFSNSRSEMNVSTLELGDSALYLCASSLAKGTHSYEQYFGPGTRLTVT.

This clonotype has ten or more counts. The V call is TRBV6-5, the J call TRBJ1-1, with TRBD1 matching over 9 bases. This CDR3 contains 16 residues. The junction had 10 bases not matched to a gene; V was cut back by 2 bases and J by 6 bases. In germline, CDR1 is MNHEY, CDR2 SVGAGI. The CDR3 loop is CASSYRGGTGSAEAFF. The CDR3 coding sequence is TGTGCCAGCAGTTACCGGGGTGGGACAGGGAGCGCTGAAGCTTTCTTT.

This clonotype was observed many times. J is TRBJ1-2 and V is TRBV5-1; unclear D gene. This CDR3 spans 15 amino acids. Germline CDR1 is SGHRS and CDR2 is YFSETQ. V lost 0 bases and J 8 bases, leaving 17 bases between the germline ends. The CDR3 loop is CASSLAQASWLGYTF. CDR3 coding DNA: TGCGCCAGCAGCTTGGCCCAGGCGTCCTGGCTGGGCTACACCTTC.

In its sample, this clonotype was seen many times. The V call is TRBV20-1, the J call TRBJ1-1; no clear D. Trimming left V 4 bases short and J 3 bases short, with 12 bases between. CDR1 and CDR2 from the germline V gene are DFQATT and SNEGSKA (reference sequence). The CDR3 consists of 13 residues. CDR3 amino acids: CSANRDADTEAFF. CDR3 nucleotides: TGCAGTGCTAACCGGGATGCGGACACTGAAGCTTTCTTT.

This chain joins TRBV27 and TRBJ1-5; D gene uncertain. Germline loops: CDR1 MNHEY, CDR2 SMNVEV (reference sequence). V was pared by 6 bases and J by 0 bases, with 9 bases between. The CDR3 consists of 14 residues. The CDR3 reads CASSRGLSNQPQHF. DNA for the CDR3: TGTGCCAGCAGCCGTGGACTTAGCAATCAGCCCCAGCATTTT.

This clonotype was observed many times. The chain links TRBV29-1 to TRBJ2-1, with D unclear. V was shortened by 1 base and J by 10 bases, with 11 bases between the two germline ends. Germline V gene lookup returns CDR1 SQVTM and CDR2 ANQGSEA. The length of the CDR3 is 12 residues. The CDR3 spells CSVEGGSGEQFF. The CDR3 coding sequence is TGCAGCGTTGAAGGGGGATCTGGCGAGCAGTTCTTC.

This clonotype was seen at least ten times. The CDR3 region has the DNA TGTGCCAGCAGTTTCCACCAGGTGGACAGGAACATCGGTGGCTACACCTTC. It is translated as CASSFHQVDRNIGGYTF. The rearrangement uses TRBV6-2 or TRBV6-3 and TRBJ1-2; 7 bases are a match to TRBD1. Germline V gene sequence: CDR1 MNHEY, CDR2 SVGEGT. The CDR3 totals 17 residues. Losses at the gene ends were 4 bases for V and 7 bases for J; bases not matched to a gene: 18.

This clonotype was observed a few times. The chain couples TRBV5-6 to TRBJ2-7; 9 bases agree with TRBD1. With 4 bases clipped from V and 3 bases from J, the junction kept 8 bases outside the gene matches. Germline CDR1 SGHDT, CDR2 YYEEEE. This CDR3 has 15 residues. The CDR3 loop is CASSRNRGRVYEQYF. CDR3 nucleotide sequence: TGTGCCAGCAGCCGAAACAGGGGGCGAGTCTACGAGCAGTACTTC.

This clonotype was picked up many times. The chain couples TRBV6-2 or TRBV6-3 to TRBJ1-5; the D is unclear. Trimming stripped 0 bases from V and 7 bases from J, with 7 bases between. The CDR3 consists of 13 residues. Germline V gene data show CDR1 as MNHEY and CDR2 as SVGEGT. CDR3 sequence (DNA): TGTGCCAGCAGTTACTCGAAGGTCCAGCCCCAGCATTTT. It codes for CASSYSKVQPQHF.

In this sample, this clonotype turned up many times. This chain links TRBV10-3 with TRBJ2-2; 13 positions agree with TRBD2. V shed 10 bases and J 5 bases; nucleotides not matched to a gene: 4. Per germline, CDR1 ENHRY and CDR2 SYGVKD. This CDR3 is 14 amino acids long. CDR3: CATRLAGGTGELFF. As DNA, the CDR3 is TGTGCCACCAGACTAGCGGGGGGAACCGGGGAGCTGTTTTTT.